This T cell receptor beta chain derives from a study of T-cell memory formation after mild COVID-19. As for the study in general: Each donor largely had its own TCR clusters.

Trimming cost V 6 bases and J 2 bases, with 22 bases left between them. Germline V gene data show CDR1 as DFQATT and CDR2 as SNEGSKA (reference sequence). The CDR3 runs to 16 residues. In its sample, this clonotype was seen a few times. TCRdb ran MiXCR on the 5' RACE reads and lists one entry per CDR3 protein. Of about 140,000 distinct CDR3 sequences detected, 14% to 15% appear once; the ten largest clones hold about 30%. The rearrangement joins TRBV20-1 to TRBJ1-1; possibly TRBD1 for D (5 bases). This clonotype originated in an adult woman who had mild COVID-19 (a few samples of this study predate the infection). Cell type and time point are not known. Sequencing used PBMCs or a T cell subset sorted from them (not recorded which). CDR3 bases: TGCAGTGCGTTAAACCGCCCTGGGGCCATCAACACTGAAGCTTTCTTT. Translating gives CSALNRPGAINTEAFF.